These T cell receptor beta chains were read from a single sample in a study of T-cell memory formation after mild COVID-19. Via MiXCR, TCRdb re-called the 5' RACE reads, giving one row per CDR3 protein. The data show around 200,000 distinct CDR3 sequences, around 18% seen once. Sequenced material: PBMCs or a T cell subset sorted from them (not recorded which). Source of these receptors: a young man who had mild COVID-19 (a few samples of this study predate the infection). Cell type and time point are not known. Each CDR3 is given with its conserved first and last residue. The D gene is left open where the match is weak. Clone size appears in some rows only: once, few, many, or a class for an expanded clone.

size: few; V: TRBV2; D: NA; J: TRBJ2-4; DNA: TGTGCCAGCAGAGGATTGTTAGCCAAAAACATTCAGTACTTC; CDR3: CASRGLLAKNIQYF
size: NA; V: TRBV7-2; D: TRBD2; J: TRBJ2-1; DNA: TGTGCCAGCAGCCCGTCTAGCGGGGGATACAATGAGCAGTTCTTC; CDR3: CASSPSSGGYNEQFF
size: many; V: TRBV23-1; D: NA; J: TRBJ1-1; DNA: TGCGCCAGCAGCAGGGAGATGAACACTGAAGCTTTCTTT; CDR3: CASSREMNTEAFF
size: NA; V: TRBV27; D: TRBD2; J: TRBJ2-3; DNA: TGTGCCAGCAGGCTCCCGGGGGGGGCCACAGATACGCAGTATTTT; CDR3: CASRLPGGATDTQYF
size: few; V: TRBV5-1; D: TRBD2; J: TRBJ2-1; DNA: TGCGCCAGCAGCAAGGACTACGGACTAGCGGGGGTCGATGAGCAGTTCTTC; CDR3: CASSKDYGLAGVDEQFF
size: few; V: TRBV6-5; D: NA; J: TRBJ2-1; DNA: TGTGCCAGCAGTTATTCGGTGTGGGGAAATGAGCAGTTCTTC; CDR3: CASSYSVWGNEQFF
size: few; V: TRBV7-9; D: NA; J: TRBJ1-6; DNA: TGTGCCAGCAGCCGTGACCCGGGGACACCCCTCCACTTT; CDR3: CASSRDPGTPLHF
size: NA; V: TRBV5-6; D: NA; J: TRBJ1-2; DNA: TGTGCCAGCAGGCCTTGGACGGATCATGGCTACACCTTC; CDR3: CASRPWTDHGYTF
size: NA; V: TRBV28; D: NA; J: TRBJ1-2; DNA: TGTGCCAATCGACGGCAGGGTGTGGGCTATGGCTACACCTTC; CDR3: CANRRQGVGYGYTF
size: NA; V: TRBV11-3; D: NA; J: TRBJ2-2; DNA: TGTGCCAGCAGCTTAGGTCCAACATACACCGGGGAGCTGTTTTTT; CDR3: CASSLGPTYTGELFF
size: NA; V: TRBV5-1; D: NA; J: TRBJ2-7; DNA: TGCGCCAGCAGCTTGGACTACTCCTACGAGCAGTACTTC; CDR3: CASSLDYSYEQYF
size: NA; V: TRBV24-1; D: NA; J: TRBJ2-6; DNA: TGTGCCACCAGTGACGGGACCGCGGCTGGGGCCAACGTCCTGACTTTC; CDR3: CATSDGTAAGANVLTF
size: NA; V: TRBV9; D: NA; J: TRBJ2-2; DNA: TGTGCCAGCAGCGTGCAGGGGATCACCGGGGAGCTGTTTTTT; CDR3: CASSVQGITGELFF
size: few; V: TRBV7-7; D: NA; J: TRBJ2-2; DNA: TGTGCCAGCAGCTTGCAGGGGGGCGGGGAGCTGTTTTTT; CDR3: CASSLQGGGELFF
size: few; V: TRBV7-2; D: NA; J: TRBJ2-3; DNA: TGTGCCAGCAGCGACCGTTCCGGACGTACGCAGTATTTT; CDR3: CASSDRSGRTQYF
size: many; V: TRBV12-3/TRBV12-4; D: TRBD1; J: TRBJ2-3; DNA: TGTGCCAGCAGTGTCCAGGGGGCATCAGATACGCAGTATTTT; CDR3: CASSVQGASDTQYF
size: NA; V: TRBV3-1; D: NA; J: TRBJ1-6; DNA: TGTGCCAGCAGCCAAGATGGTGGCAGGGATAATTCACCCCTCCACTTT; CDR3: CASSQDGGRDNSPLHF
size: NA; V: TRBV6-5; D: TRBD1; J: TRBJ1-1; DNA: TGTGCCAGCAGTTACGCCAGGGGGCTGGCTGAAGCTTTCTTT; CDR3: CASSYARGLAEAFF
size: NA; V: TRBV18; D: NA; J: TRBJ1-2; DNA: TGTGCCAGCTCACCTCTCGGACTTAACTATGGCTACACCTTC; CDR3: CASSPLGLNYGYTF
size: few; V: TRBV7-9; D: NA; J: TRBJ1-2; DNA: TGTGCCAGCAGCGTACTACAGGGAACGGATGGCTACACCTTC; CDR3: CASSVLQGTDGYTF
size: NA; V: TRBV12-3/TRBV12-4; D: TRBD1; J: TRBJ1-4; DNA: TGTGCCAGCAGTTTAGGGCCGGGACAGGGCGATGAAAAACTGTTTTTT; CDR3: CASSLGPGQGDEKLFF
size: NA; V: TRBV6-2/TRBV6-3; D: TRBD1; J: TRBJ2-5; DNA: TGTGCCAGCAGGGACAGGGAGGAGACCCAGTACTTC; CDR3: CASRDREETQYF
size: few; V: TRBV2; D: NA; J: TRBJ2-3; DNA: TGTGCCAGCAGTGAGACGGGGGCCGGAAGTACGCAGTATTTT; CDR3: CASSETGAGSTQYF
size: NA; V: TRBV4-3; D: TRBD2; J: TRBJ2-7; DNA: TGCGCCAGCAGCCAAGATCGAGGAGCGGGGGTTCATTACGAGCAGTACTTC; CDR3: CASSQDRGAGVHYEQYF
size: few; V: TRBV20-1; D: NA; J: TRBJ2-3; DNA: TGCAGTGCTGCTGGGTCCACAGATACGCAGTATTTT; CDR3: CSAAGSTDTQYF
size: NA; V: TRBV4-1; D: TRBD1; J: TRBJ1-1; DNA: TGCGCCAGCAGACGGGGAGGGACAGCCATGAACACTGAAGCTTTCTTT; CDR3: CASRRGGTAMNTEAFF
size: few; V: TRBV21-1; D: NA; J: TRBJ1-4; DNA: TGTGCCAGCAGCAAAGAGGATCGGCCGCTGAATGAAAAACTGTTTTTT; CDR3: CASSKEDRPLNEKLFF
size: few; V: TRBV7-6; D: NA; J: TRBJ1-1; DNA: TGTGCCAGCAGCTCCCGGGAGGGGGACACTGAAGCTTTCTTT; CDR3: CASSSREGDTEAFF